The present entry profiles one TCR beta chain with its context. The sample comes from a study of blood T cell repertoires in COVID-19. Study context: Collection of acute and convalescent COVID-19 samples took place in the United States, Italy and Spain. Sources were T cells, B-cell-depleted T cells, or PBMCs; the material itself was cDNA or gDNA.

Authors' methods: Amplification of reference gene primers was used by the study to estimate nucleated cell counts. The method was immunoSEQ multiplex PCR; TCRdb's version includes in-frame clones alone and lacks a portion of them. D and trimming come from the DNA, and the V and J calls and clone size come from that table. The repertoire includes some 140,000 clones, approximately 90% of them detected once, and roughly 2.1% sits in the top ten. Germline CDR1 is SQVTM and CDR2 is ANQGSEA. The ends were cut back, 4 bases at V and 0 bases at J, with 9 bases in the middle. There are 13 residues in the CDR3.

The V gene is TRBV29-1, the J gene TRBJ1-1, with D perhaps TRBD1 (5 bases). This TCR came from a man between 70 and 80 years old with active COVID-19. The specimen sequenced was peripheral blood. CDR3 coding DNA: TGCAGCGTTGGGTCAGGGCTGAACACTGAAGCTTTCTTT. Encoded protein: CSVGSGLNTEAFF.